The 9 T cell receptor beta chains presented below share a single source sample, sequenced in a study of blood T cell repertoires in COVID-19. Data came from immunoSEQ multiplex PCR; TCRdb stores just in-frame clones and leaves some out. The sample holds about 240,000 clones; around 86% are singletons and the top ten take 10% to 15%. The sequenced material came from peripheral blood. The receptors were gathered from an elderly man with acute or convalescent COVID-19.

The V call is TRBV6-4, the J call TRBJ2-2; D is unresolved. CDR3 length: 14 residues. V lost 7 bases, J lost 2 bases, and 11 bases lay in between. The germline gives CDR1 MRHNA, CDR2 SNTAGT. As DNA, the CDR3 is TGTGCCAGCAAAGCCCTACTTAACACCGGGGAGCTGTTTTTT. It is translated as CASKALLNTGELFF.

The chain links TRBV6-1 to TRBJ2-5; D gene uncertain. In germline, CDR1 is MNHNS, CDR2 SASEGT. Trimming pared 1 base from V and 3 bases from J, leaving 3 bases between. The CDR3 runs 12 residues. CDR3 sequence reads: CASSEVKETQYF. The CDR3 coding sequence is TGTGCCAGCAGTGAAGTCAAAGAGACCCAGTACTTC.

The V gene is TRBV19, the J gene TRBJ1-4; 7 bases are a match to TRBD1. V trimming: 11 bases; J trimming: 5 bases; junction bases outside the gene matches: 8. The germline CDR1 and CDR2 sequences are LNHDA and SQIVND (reference sequence). The CDR3 contains 13 residues. Here the CDR3 reads CAASGQRNEKLFF. Here the CDR3 DNA reads TGTGCCGCCTCGGGACAGCGAAATGAAAAACTGTTTTTT. Full variable domain (rest looked up from reference TRBV19 and TRBJ1-4): DGGITQSPKYLFRKEGQNVTLSCEQNLNHDAMYWYRQDPGQGLRLIYYSQIVNDFQKGDIAEGYSVSREKKESFPLTVTSAQKNPTAFYLCAASGQRNEKLFFGSGTQLSVL.

This rearrangement joins TRBV5-8 to TRBJ1-5; D unclear. Trimming shortened V by 6 bases and J by 4 bases, and 17 bases separated the two germline ends. The CDR3 loop spans 15 amino acids. Germline V gene sequence: CDR1 SGHTS, CDR2 YDEGEE. The CDR3: CASTAPLTGNQPQHF. The CDR3 DNA follows: TGTGCCAGCACCGCTCCCTTGACCGGGAATCAGCCCCAGCATTTT.

This chain uses TRBV12-5 with TRBJ1-5, with TRBD1 matching over 10 bases. Unmatched junction bases numbered 11, after V lost 5 bases and J lost 1 base. Germline V gives CDR1 LGHNT, CDR2 FRNRAP. The CDR3 is 18 amino acids. The CDR3 sequence: CASGRFRDRGRSNQPQHF. The DNA of the CDR3 is TGTGCTAGTGGTCGCTTCCGGGACAGGGGTAGGAGCAATCAGCCCCAGCATTTT.

This chain connects TRBV5-1 to TRBJ1-3; D remains ambiguous. CDR1 is SGHRS, CDR2 YFSETQ, per germline. This CDR3 has 16 residues. V was shortened by 2 bases and J by 2 bases, with 14 bases between the two germline ends. The CDR3 region is CASSFGSTATGNTIYF. The CDR3 bases are TGCGCCAGCAGCTTCGGGAGCACAGCCACTGGAAACACCATATATTTT.

The chain carries TRBV6-5 and TRBJ2-5; tentative D call: TRBD1 (6 bases). The CDR3 spans 15 residues. CDR1 MNHEY and CDR2 SVGAGI come from the germline V gene. Trimming took off 10 bases at V and 4 bases at J, with 22 bases between the two ends. CDR3 sequence: CATRSANRVGETQYF. The CDR3 DNA reads TGTGCCACGCGGTCCGCGAACAGGGTGGGAGAGACCCAGTACTTC.

The chain recombines TRBV9 with TRBJ2-2, with a tentative D call TRBD2 (5 bases). CDR3 length: 14 residues. The germline V gene has CDR1 SGDLS and CDR2 YYNGEE. V was shortened by 6 bases and J by 1 base, with 10 bases between the two germline ends. In DNA, the CDR3 is TGTGCCAGCACCATAGGAGGGAACACCGGGGAGCTGTTTTTT. Residues: CASTIGGNTGELFF. Combining the CDR3 with reference TRBV9 and TRBJ2-2 gives the whole variable domain DSGVTQTPKHLITATGQRVTLRCSPRSGDLSVYWYQQSLDQGLQFLIQYYNGEERAKGNILERFSAQQFPDLHSELNLSSLELGDSALYFCASTIGGNTGELFFGEGSRLTVL.

Only a few counts were recorded for this clone. The chain recombines TRBV7-9 with TRBJ2-7; 11 bases are a match to TRBD1. Trimming cost V 4 bases and J 5 bases; bases outside gene matches: 10. Germline V gives CDR1 SEHNR, CDR2 FQNEAQ (reference sequence). The CDR3 runs to 16 residues. CDR3 DNA: TGTGCCAGCAGCTCCGGACAGGGGGCGTTTACAGACGAGCAGTACTTC. This gives the protein CASSSGQGAFTDEQYF.